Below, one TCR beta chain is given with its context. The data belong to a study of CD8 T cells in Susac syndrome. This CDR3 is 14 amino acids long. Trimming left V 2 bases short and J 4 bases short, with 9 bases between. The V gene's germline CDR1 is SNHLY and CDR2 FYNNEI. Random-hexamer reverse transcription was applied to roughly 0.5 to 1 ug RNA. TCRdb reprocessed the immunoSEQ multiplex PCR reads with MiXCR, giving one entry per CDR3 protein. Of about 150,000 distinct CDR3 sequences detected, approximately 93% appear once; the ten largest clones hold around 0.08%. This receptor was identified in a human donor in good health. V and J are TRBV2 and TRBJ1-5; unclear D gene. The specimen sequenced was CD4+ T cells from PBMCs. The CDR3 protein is CASSESVGNQPQHF. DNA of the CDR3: TGTGCCAGCAGTGAAAGTGTCGGGAATCAGCCCCAGCATTTT.